This T cell receptor (beta chain) was captured in a study of cytomegalovirus exposure and HLA in healthy donors. The primer mix had 60 Vbeta and 13 Jbeta primers. Sequencing was performed with immunoSEQ multiplex PCR; in TCRdb, only in-frame clones are kept and a portion is missing. Of about 160,000 clones in the sample, 78% were seen once. The CDR3 runs 10 residues. Germline CDR1 and CDR2: MNHNS and SASEGT. V dropped 6 bases and J dropped 4 bases, with 4 bases sitting between them. The chain joins TRBV6-1 to TRBJ2-7; D call uncertain. The specimen sequenced was PBMCs. This TCR was sampled from a male donor in good health and CMV-seronegative. CDR3 in DNA: TGTGCCAGCAGGGAGTACGAGCAGTACTTC. This translates into CASREYEQYF.